This T cell receptor beta chain was sequenced for a study of identical twins. This CDR3 contains 13 residues. The germline CDR1 and CDR2 sequences are SGHRS and YFSETQ. The V end was cut by 0 bases, the J end by 8 bases, with 12 bases between. This clonotype has a handful of counts. TCRdb used MiXCR to reprocess the 5' RACE reads, holding one entry per CDR3 protein. The sample shows 450,000 to 500,000 distinct CDR3 sequences, roughly an eighth of them seen only once. This sample also belongs to another study, concerning yellow fever vaccine responses in identical twins.

The rearrangement links TRBV5-1 to TRBJ2-7; D gene unclear. This clonotype originated in a woman between 18 and 29 years old in good health. The sequenced sample was CD4+ T cells sorted from blood. The CDR3 coding sequence is TGCGCCAGCAGCTTGGCGTCAGACAAAAAGCAGTACTTC. Translated: CASSLASDKKQYF.